These 9 T cell receptor beta chains were all obtained from the same sample, sequenced in a study of early T cells in non-severe SARS-CoV-2 infection. Each CDR3 protein gets one entry after TCRdb re-called the 5' RACE reads with MiXCR. The sample comprises 110,000 or so distinct CDR3 sequences, 9.5% to 13% of which are singletons, and around 3% rests with the top ten. Sequenced material: whole blood. These receptors were taken from an adult who was a healthcare worker with PCR-confirmed SARS-CoV-2 infection or an uninfected control (not recorded which).

This clonotype was seen ten or more times. The gene calls are TRBV30 and TRBJ2-5; D might be TRBD1 (6 bases). The CDR3 totals 14 residues. The germline V gene encodes CDR1 GTSNPN and CDR2 SVGIG (reference sequence). V lost 1 base, J lost 5 bases, and 14 bases lay in between. The CDR3 loop is CAWSATGYGETQYF. The DNA of the CDR3 is TGTGCCTGGAGTGCCACAGGGTACGGGGAGACCCAGTACTTC.

The chain couples TRBV28 to TRBJ1-5, with a weak D call TRBD1 (5 bases). The V end was cut by 5 bases, the J end by 6 bases, with 14 bases between. Germline CDR1 MDHEN, CDR2 SYDVKM. CDR3 length equals 14 residues. The CDR3 DNA follows: TGTGCCAGCAGTACTCCAGGGCAGGGTCAGCCCCAGCATTTT. Translation gives CASSTPGQGQPQHF.

This clonotype was counted a few times. The rearrangement joins TRBV6-5 to TRBJ2-2; tentative D call: TRBD2 (5 bases). Trimming cost V 8 bases and J 5 bases, with 6 bases left between them. CDR1 is MNHEY and CDR2 is SVGAGI in the germline V gene. The CDR3 has 11 amino acids. This CDR3 is CASRGTGELFF. CDR3 bases: TGTGCCAGCCGGGGTACCGGGGAGCTGTTTTTT.

This clonotype came up many times. This chain links TRBV28 with TRBJ2-1; the match to TRBD1 covers 11 bases. CDR1 and CDR2 (germline): MDHEN, SYDVKM. Trimming cost V 1 base and J 8 bases; bases outside gene matches: 4. The CDR3 length is 15 residues. The CDR3 loop is CASSLSGQGVDEQFF. CDR3 coding DNA: TGTGCCAGCAGTTTATCGGGACAGGGGGTGGATGAGCAGTTCTTC.

This clonotype was counted a few times. The J gene is TRBJ2-7, the V gene TRBV20-1; TRBD2 matches 15 bases. V was pared by 5 bases and J by 6 bases, with 5 bases of the junction left unmatched. CDR3 size: 14 residues. The V gene's germline CDR1 is DFQATT and CDR2 SNEGSKA (reference sequence). The CDR3 nucleotides read TGCAGTGCTCCCGGGACTAGCGGGGGGTTCGAGCAGTACTTC. It encodes CSAPGTSGGFEQYF.

Many counts were recorded for this clonotype. The chain has TRBV9 and TRBJ2-2; 7 bases match TRBD2. The CDR3 has 16 residues. The junction had 9 bases not matched to a gene; V was cut back by 2 bases and J by 5 bases. The V gene's germline CDR1 is SGDLS and CDR2 YYNGEE. CDR3 in amino acids: CASSVETSSRTGELFF. In DNA, the CDR3 is TGTGCCAGCAGCGTGGAGACTAGCTCAAGGACCGGGGAGCTGTTTTTT.

This clonotype was seen a handful of times. V is TRBV7-2 and J is TRBJ2-1; possible D gene TRBD2, 6 bases. CDR1 is SGHTA and CDR2 is FQGNSA in the germline V gene. Trimming took off 4 bases at V and 6 bases at J, with 13 bases between the two ends. The CDR3 length is 14 residues. The CDR3 loop reads CASSSYTSTNEQFF. CDR3 DNA: TGTGCCAGCAGCTCATACACTAGCACCAATGAGCAGTTCTTC. Together with reference TRBV7-2 and TRBJ2-1, the CDR3 gives the full variable domain: GAGVSQSPSNKVTEKGKDVELRCDPISGHTALYWYRQSLGQGLEFLIYFQGNSAPDKSGLPSDRFSAERTGGSVSTLTIQRTQQEDSAVYLCASSSYTSTNEQFFGPGTRLTVL.

The sample holds many counts of this clonotype. This chain joins TRBV7-6 and TRBJ1-2; weak D call: TRBD1 (5 bases). The CDR3 runs 13 residues. CDR1 and CDR2 (germline): SGHVS, FNYEAQ. V lost 2 bases, J lost 8 bases, and 12 bases lay in between. The CDR3 loop reads CASSLWGGPGYTF. CDR3 nucleotide sequence: TGTGCCAGCAGCTTATGGGGGGGTCCGGGCTACACCTTC.

The genes are TRBV12-3 or TRBV12-4 and TRBJ2-3; TRBD2 aligns across 11 bases. The ends lost 6 bases at V and 6 bases at J; junction bases unmatched: 11. The CDR3 totals 16 residues. CDR3 sequence (DNA): TGTGCCAGCAGCCGTCGACCGGGACTAGCGGCGGATACGCAGTATTTT. This codes for CASSRRPGLAADTQYF.